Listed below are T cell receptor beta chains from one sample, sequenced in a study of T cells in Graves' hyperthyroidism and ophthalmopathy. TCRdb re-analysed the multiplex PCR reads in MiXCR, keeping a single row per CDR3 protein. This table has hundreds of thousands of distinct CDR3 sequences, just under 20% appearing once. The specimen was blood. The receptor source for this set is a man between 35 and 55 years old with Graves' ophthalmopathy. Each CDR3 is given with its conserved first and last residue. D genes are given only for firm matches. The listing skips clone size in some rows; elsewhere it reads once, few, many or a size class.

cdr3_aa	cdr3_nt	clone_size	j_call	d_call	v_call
CASSEGIGGYNQPQHF	TGTGCCAGCAGTGAAGGGATAGGGGGCTACAATCAGCCCCAGCATTTT	many	TRBJ1-5	TRBD1	TRBV2
CASSETRETANYGYTF	TGTGCCAGCAGTGAAACGAGGGAGACAGCTAACTATGGCTACACCTTC	few	TRBJ1-2	NA	TRBV2
CASSLLGQRLRTEAFF	TGTGCCAGCAGCTTACTGGGACAGAGGTTGCGCACTGAAGCTTTCTTT	once	TRBJ1-1	TRBD1	TRBV11-2
CASSQTDSLYGYTF	TGTGCCAGTAGTCAAACAGACTCACTCTATGGCTACACCTTC	NA	TRBJ1-2	NA	TRBV19
CASPGTGEVDYGYTF	TGTGCCAGCCCGGGGACAGGGGAAGTAGACTATGGCTACACCTTC	few	TRBJ1-2	TRBD1	TRBV2
CASMGREDYGYTF	TGCGCCAGCATGGGCAGGGAGGACTATGGCTACACCTTC	many	TRBJ1-2	NA	TRBV10-2
CASSTRGQGNQPQHF	TGTGCCAGCAGTACTCGGGGACAGGGGAATCAGCCCCAGCATTTT	NA	TRBJ1-5	TRBD1	TRBV12-3/TRBV12-4
CSASLAGGLSAHEQYF	TGCAGTGCTAGTTTGGCGGGAGGGCTTTCTGCTCACGAGCAGTACTTC	many	TRBJ2-7	TRBD2	TRBV20-1
CAWSQEGGQPQHF	TGTGCCTGGAGCCAAGAGGGAGGTCAGCCCCAGCATTTT	NA	TRBJ1-5	NA	TRBV30
CASSQGSGDTIYF	TGCGCCAGCAGCCAAGGAAGCGGGGACACCATATATTTT	NA	TRBJ1-3	NA	TRBV4-1
CAWSSLGRTEAFF	TGTGCCTGGAGTTCTCTCGGTAGGACTGAAGCTTTCTTT	many	TRBJ1-1	NA	TRBV30
CASSLDVWGAQGYEQYF	TGTGCCAGCAGCTTAGACGTATGGGGGGCGCAGGGATACGAGCAGTACTTC	many	TRBJ2-7	NA	TRBV11-2
CAWSNTGTGHYGYTF	TGTGCCTGGAGTAACACCGGGACAGGGCATTATGGCTACACCTTC	many	TRBJ1-2	TRBD1	TRBV30
CAWSVETVPGYTF	TGTGCCTGGAGTGTAGAGACAGTCCCCGGCTACACCTTC	many	TRBJ1-2	NA	TRBV30
CATSDSSATGGFYGYTF	TGTGCCACCAGTGATTCTTCCGCGACAGGGGGCTTCTATGGCTACACCTTC	NA	TRBJ1-2	TRBD1	TRBV24-1
CATSRDPWGRVIGERFF	TGTGCCACCAGCAGAGATCCATGGGGCAGGGTGATCGGTGAGCGGTTCTTC	NA	TRBJ2-1	NA	TRBV15
CASSIKGNGGANVLTF	TGTGCCAGCAGCATTAAGGGGAACGGTGGGGCCAACGTCCTGACTTTC	many	TRBJ2-6	NA	TRBV12-3/TRBV12-4
CASSARTQLTTEAFF	TGTGCCAGCAGTGCTAGAACGCAGCTTACCACTGAAGCTTTCTTT	many	TRBJ1-1	NA	TRBV2
CASKTTVSPGNTIYF	TGTGCCAGCAAAACGACAGTCTCCCCCGGAAACACCATATATTTT	few	TRBJ1-3	NA	TRBV6-1
CASSLVGQGRTSTDTQYF	TGCGCCAGCAGCTTGGTGGGACAGGGGAGGACGTCCACAGATACGCAGTATTTT	NA	TRBJ2-3	TRBD1	TRBV5-1
CASSRGDSGQGSYGYTF	TGCGCCAGCAGCCGAGGCGATTCGGGACAGGGAAGCTATGGCTACACCTTC	NA	TRBJ1-2	TRBD1	TRBV5-1
CASGSPGTQETQYF	TGTGCTAGTGGTTCCCCAGGGACCCAAGAGACCCAGTACTTC	NA	TRBJ2-5	NA	TRBV12-5
CASSLSGNYEQYF	TGTGCCAGCAGTTTATCGGGTAACTACGAGCAGTACTTC	many	TRBJ2-7	NA	TRBV27
CASKLSPMRVQYF	TGTGCCAGCAAACTGTCTCCAATGCGAGTGCAGTACTTC	few	TRBJ2-7	NA	TRBV6-2/TRBV6-3
CASSLSVGGELFF	TGTGCTAGCAGCCTGTCGGTAGGCGGGGAGCTGTTTTTT	many	TRBJ2-2	NA	TRBV7-7
CASSFGQHGAGELFF	TGCGCCAGCAGCTTTGGACAGCACGGGGCCGGGGAGCTGTTTTTT	NA	TRBJ2-2	NA	TRBV5-1
CASSRQGRNNEQFF	TGTGCCAGCAGCCGCCAGGGTCGGAACAATGAGCAGTTCTTC	few	TRBJ2-1	NA	TRBV3-1
CASSLGDREIYGYTF	TGTGCCAGCAGTCTCGGGGACAGGGAGATATATGGCTACACCTTC	few	TRBJ1-2	TRBD1	TRBV28
CASSFEGNTGELFF	TGTGCCAGCAGCTTCGAGGGGAACACCGGGGAGCTGTTTTTT	many	TRBJ2-2	NA	TRBV5-5
CASSKAGGMVTDTQYF	TGTGCCAGCAGCAAAGCAGGGGGTATGGTAACAGATACGCAGTATTTT	NA	TRBJ2-3	TRBD1	TRBV5-5
CASSILVSGQNEQFF	TGTGCCAGTAGTATTTTGGTTTCCGGCCAAAATGAGCAGTTCTTC	NA	TRBJ2-1	NA	TRBV7-9
CASSIWTGLMNEQFF	TGTGCCAGCTCAATATGGACAGGACTAATGAATGAGCAGTTCTTC	few	TRBJ2-1	NA	TRBV18
CASSMESAGRFYPYEQYF	TGTGCCAGTAGTATGGAATCAGCGGGCAGGTTTTATCCCTACGAGCAGTACTTC	NA	TRBJ2-7	NA	TRBV19
CAWSVPGVGVRGYTF	TGTGCCTGGAGTGTGCCGGGGGTTGGAGTACGTGGCTACACCTTC	many	TRBJ1-2	NA	TRBV30
CASSVGIRASGNTIYF	TGTGCCAGCAGCGTAGGAATCAGGGCCTCTGGAAACACCATATATTTT	few	TRBJ1-3	NA	TRBV9
CAISESGGGNYGYTF	TGTGCCATCAGTGAATCGGGGGGCGGGAACTATGGCTACACCTTC	many	TRBJ1-2	NA	TRBV10-3
CASRTLPSYGYTF	TGTGCCAGCAGAACACTCCCCTCCTATGGCTACACCTTC	few	TRBJ1-2	NA	TRBV28
CSVGGVAGAGDTQYF	TGCAGCGTAGGAGGAGTAGCGGGGGCGGGAGATACGCAGTATTTT	few	TRBJ2-3	TRBD2	TRBV29-1
CAITMGAKNIQYF	TGTGCCATTACTATGGGGGCCAAAAACATTCAGTACTTC	NA	TRBJ2-4	NA	TRBV2
CASSQVRQPTRDIQYF	TGCGCCAGCAGCCAAGTACGACAGCCCACCAGGGACATTCAGTACTTC	NA	TRBJ2-4	NA	TRBV4-1
CASSPRDMEQYF	TGTGCCAGCAGCCCCAGGGACATGGAGCAGTACTTC	NA	TRBJ2-7	NA	TRBV11-2
CAPRLSGFNEQFF	TGTGCCCCCAGGCTCTCAGGTTTCAATGAGCAGTTCTTC	many	TRBJ2-1	NA	TRBV12-3/TRBV12-4
CSARVPGGLAFGTYEQYF	TGCAGTGCTAGAGTTCCGGGGGGACTAGCCTTCGGGACCTACGAGCAGTACTTC	NA	TRBJ2-7	TRBD2	TRBV20-1
CASSYRTSPYTGELFF	TGTGCCAGCAGTTACCGGACTAGCCCTTACACCGGGGAGCTGTTTTTT	NA	TRBJ2-2	TRBD2	TRBV6-2/TRBV6-3
CASSRGTAKETQYF	TGTGCCAGCAGCCGGGGGACAGCAAAAGAGACCCAGTACTTC	NA	TRBJ2-5	TRBD1	TRBV3-1
CASSYSVDVPEAFF	TGTGCCAGCAGTTACTCGGTAGACGTGCCTGAAGCTTTCTTT	few	TRBJ1-1	NA	TRBV6-5
CASSFGVPPNEQFF	TGTGCCAGCAGCTTTGGCGTCCCCCCCAATGAGCAGTTCTTC	few	TRBJ2-1	NA	TRBV3-1